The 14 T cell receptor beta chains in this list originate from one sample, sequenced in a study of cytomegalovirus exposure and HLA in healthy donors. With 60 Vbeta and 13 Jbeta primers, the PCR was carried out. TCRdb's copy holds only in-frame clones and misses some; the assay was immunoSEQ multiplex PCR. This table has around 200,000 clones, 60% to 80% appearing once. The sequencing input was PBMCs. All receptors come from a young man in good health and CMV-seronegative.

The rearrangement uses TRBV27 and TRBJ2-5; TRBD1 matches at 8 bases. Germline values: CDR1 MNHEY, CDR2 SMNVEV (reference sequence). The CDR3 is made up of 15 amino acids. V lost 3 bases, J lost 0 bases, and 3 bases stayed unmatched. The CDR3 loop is CASSLNRGYQETQYF. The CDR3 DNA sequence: TGTGCCAGCAGTTTGAACAGGGGGTACCAAGAGACCCAGTACTTC.

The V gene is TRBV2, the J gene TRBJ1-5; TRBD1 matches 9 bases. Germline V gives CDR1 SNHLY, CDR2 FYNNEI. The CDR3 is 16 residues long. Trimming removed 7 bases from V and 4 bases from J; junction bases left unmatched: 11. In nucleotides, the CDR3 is TGTGCCAGCACGGGCTTAACAGGGGGCGGGAATCAGCCCCAGCATTTT. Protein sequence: CASTGLTGGGNQPQHF.

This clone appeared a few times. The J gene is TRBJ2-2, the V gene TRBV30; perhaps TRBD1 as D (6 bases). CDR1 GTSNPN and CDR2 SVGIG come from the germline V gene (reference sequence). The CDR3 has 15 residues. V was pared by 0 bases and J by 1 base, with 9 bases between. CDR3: CAWSVGTMNTGELFF. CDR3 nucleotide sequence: TGTGCCTGGAGTGTCGGGACAATGAACACCGGGGAGCTGTTTTTT.

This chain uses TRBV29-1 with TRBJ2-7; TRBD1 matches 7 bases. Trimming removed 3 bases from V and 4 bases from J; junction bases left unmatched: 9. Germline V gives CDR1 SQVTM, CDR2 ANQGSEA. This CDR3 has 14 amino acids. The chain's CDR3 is CSVEGPGTEYEQYF. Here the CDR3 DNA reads TGCAGCGTTGAGGGACCCGGGACAGAATACGAGCAGTACTTC.

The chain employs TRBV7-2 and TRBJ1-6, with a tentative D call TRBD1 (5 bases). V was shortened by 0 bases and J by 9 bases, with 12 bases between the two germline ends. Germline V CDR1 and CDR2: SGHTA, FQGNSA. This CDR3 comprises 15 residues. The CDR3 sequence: CASSLALQGGSPLHF. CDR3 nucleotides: TGTGCCAGCAGCTTAGCTCTCCAGGGTGGTTCACCCCTCCACTTT.

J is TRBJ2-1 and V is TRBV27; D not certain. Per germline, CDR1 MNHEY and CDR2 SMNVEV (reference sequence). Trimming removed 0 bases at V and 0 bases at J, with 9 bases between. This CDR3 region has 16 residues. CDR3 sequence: CASSLSIVLSYNEQFF. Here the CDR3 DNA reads TGTGCCAGCAGTTTATCTATAGTACTCTCCTACAATGAGCAGTTCTTC.

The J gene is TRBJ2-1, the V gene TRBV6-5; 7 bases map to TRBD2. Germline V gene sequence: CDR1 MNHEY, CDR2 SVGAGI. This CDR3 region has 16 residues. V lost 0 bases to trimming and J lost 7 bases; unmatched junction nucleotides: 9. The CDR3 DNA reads TGTGCCAGCAGTTACTCGAAGGTCCACGGGGGGAATGAGCAGTTCTTC. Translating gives CASSYSKVHGGNEQFF.

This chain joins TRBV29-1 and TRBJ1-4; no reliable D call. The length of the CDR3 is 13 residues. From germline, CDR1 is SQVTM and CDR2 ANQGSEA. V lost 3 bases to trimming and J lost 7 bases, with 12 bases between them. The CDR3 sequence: CSVESAGSEKLFF. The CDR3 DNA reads TGCAGCGTTGAGAGTGCGGGAAGTGAAAAACTGTTTTTT.

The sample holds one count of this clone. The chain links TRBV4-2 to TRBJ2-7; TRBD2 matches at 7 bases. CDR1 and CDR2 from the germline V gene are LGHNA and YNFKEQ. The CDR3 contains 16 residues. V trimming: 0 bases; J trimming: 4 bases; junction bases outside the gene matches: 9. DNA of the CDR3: TGTGCCAGCAGCCAAGACGGGGGGTGGGGTGGATACGAGCAGTACTTC. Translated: CASSQDGGWGGYEQYF.

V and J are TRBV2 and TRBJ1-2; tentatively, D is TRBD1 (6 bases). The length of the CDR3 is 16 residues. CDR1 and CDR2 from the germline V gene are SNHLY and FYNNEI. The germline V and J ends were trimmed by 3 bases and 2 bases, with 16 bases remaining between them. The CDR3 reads CASSDNRVSSNYGYTF. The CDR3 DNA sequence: TGTGCCAGCAGTGACAACAGGGTCTCGTCCAACTATGGCTACACCTTC.

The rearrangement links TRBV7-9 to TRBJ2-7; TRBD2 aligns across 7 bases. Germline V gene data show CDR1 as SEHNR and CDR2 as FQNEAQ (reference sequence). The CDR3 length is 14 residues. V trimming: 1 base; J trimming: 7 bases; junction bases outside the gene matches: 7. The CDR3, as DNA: TGTGCCAGCAGCTTAGTGGCGGGGGAGGTGGAGCAGTACTTC. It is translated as CASSLVAGEVEQYF.

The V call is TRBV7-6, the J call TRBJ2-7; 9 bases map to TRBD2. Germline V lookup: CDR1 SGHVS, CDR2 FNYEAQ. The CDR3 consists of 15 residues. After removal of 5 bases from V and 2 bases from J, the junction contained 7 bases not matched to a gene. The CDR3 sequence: CASSTGLALAYEQYF. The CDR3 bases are TGTGCCAGCAGCACCGGACTAGCGCTCGCCTACGAGCAGTACTTC.

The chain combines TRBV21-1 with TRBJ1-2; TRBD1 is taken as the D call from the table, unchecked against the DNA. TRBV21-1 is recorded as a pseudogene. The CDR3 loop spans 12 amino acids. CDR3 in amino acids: CASGTGSYGYTF. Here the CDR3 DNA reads TGTGCCAGCGGGACAGGGAGCTATGGCTACACCTTC.

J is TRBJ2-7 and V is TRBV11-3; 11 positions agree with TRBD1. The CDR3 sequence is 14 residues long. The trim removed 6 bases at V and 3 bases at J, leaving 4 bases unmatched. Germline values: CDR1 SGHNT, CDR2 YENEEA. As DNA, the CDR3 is TGTGCCAGCAGACCCGGGACAGGGGGCTACGAGCAGTACTTC. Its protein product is CASRPGTGGYEQYF.